The T cell receptor beta chain described here comes from a study of CD8 T cells in ankylosing spondylitis. This clonotype was observed a few times. Its target is unknown. Findings and limits, study-wide: Clones tied to disease were said to be significantly enriched in matched ankylosing spondylitis synovial fluid. Some of the motif variants had earlier been found in reactive arthritis patients' fluid and blood. Blood of patients with ankylosing spondylitis appeared to be characterized by a TCR beta motif of several highly homologous variants.

A quantitative 5'-RACE method, one with molecular barcodes, was used to make TCR beta libraries. Via MiXCR, TCRdb re-called the 5' RACE reads, giving one row per CDR3 protein. The repertoire holds some 150,000 distinct CDR3 sequences, around 43% seen once, with roughly 15% in the top ten. CDR1 GTSNPN and CDR2 SVGIG come from the germline V gene (reference sequence). The CDR3 totals 13 residues. V was pared by 0 bases and J by 2 bases, with 5 bases between. The chain combines TRBV30 with TRBJ1-5, with D possibly being TRBD1 (5 bases). The sample was synovial fluid, either unsorted or a sorted T cell fraction (not recorded which). This clonotype was obtained from a male donor with ankylosing spondylitis. CDR3 region: CAWSVQGNQPQHF. For the CDR3, the DNA is TGTGCCTGGAGTGTACAGGGCAATCAGCCCCAGCATTTT.